Below, 5 T cell receptor beta chains from the same sample are listed, as sequenced in a study of beta chain features in type 1 diabetes. The investigators reverse transcribed all of the isolated RNA, so they sequenced expressed TCRB transcripts. Generated by immunoSEQ multiplex PCR, the TCRdb table keeps only in-frame clones and is missing some. The sample yields a few hundred thousand clones, approximately 11% seen once. Specimen: central memory CD4+ T cells from blood. The source is a man aged 18 to 30 in good health.

V is TRBV14 and J is TRBJ2-5, with TRBD1 as a possible D gene (6 bases). Per the germline V gene, CDR1 is SGHDN and CDR2 is FVKESK. Trimming pared 5 bases from V and 5 bases from J, leaving 12 bases between. The CDR3 totals 13 residues. CDR3 coding DNA: TGTGCCAGCAGCGTCCAGGGGACGGAGACCCAGTACTTC. Translation gives CASSVQGTETQYF. Full variable domain (rest looked up from reference TRBV14 and TRBJ2-5): EAGVTQFPSHSVIEKGQTVTLRCDPISGHDNLYWYRRVMGKEIKFLLHFVKESKQDESGMPNNRFLAERTGGTYSTLKVQPAELEDSGVYFCASSVQGTETQYFGPGTRLLVL.

This clone was seen only a few times. This chain connects TRBV19 to TRBJ2-7; 8 bases match TRBD1. With V trimmed by 2 bases and J by 4 bases, 7 bases remained unmatched. Germline V CDR1 and CDR2: LNHDA, SQIVND (reference sequence). The CDR3 has 15 residues. The chain's CDR3 is CASSISRDRPYEQYF. CDR3 sequence (DNA): TGTGCCAGTAGTATATCACGGGACAGGCCATACGAGCAGTACTTC.

The genes are TRBV5-1 and TRBJ2-3; 8 nucleotides agree with TRBD1. The CDR3 has 15 amino acids. The V gene's germline CDR1 is SGHRS and CDR2 YFSETQ. V lost 4 bases to trimming and J lost 1 base; unmatched junction nucleotides: 5. The CDR3 region is CASSPGQGRTDTQYF. The CDR3 DNA is TGCGCCAGCAGCCCAGGACAGGGTCGCACAGATACGCAGTATTTT. The complete variable domain, with remaining parts taken from reference TRBV5-1 and TRBJ2-3, reads KAGVTQTPRYLIKTRGQQVTLSCSPISGHRSVSWYQQTPGQGLQFLFEYFSETQRNKGNFPGRFSGRQFSNSRSEMNVSTLELGDSALYLCASSPGQGRTDTQYFGPGTRLTVL.

Worth noting for this clone: Other DNA sequences in the sample encode the same CDR3. V is TRBV7-2 and J is TRBJ2-7; no definite D call. The CDR3 totals 13 residues. Germline-derived CDR1 and CDR2 are SGHTA and FQGNSA. V lost 2 bases, J lost 2 bases, and 7 bases lay in between. The CDR3 coding sequence is TGTGCCAGCAGCTTATCTGGACCCTACGAGCAGTACTTC. It specifies CASSLSGPYEQYF.

The chain recombines TRBV6-5 with TRBJ1-2; D might be TRBD1 (6 bases). V lost 4 bases and J lost 5, with 17 bases in between. The CDR3 totals 15 residues. Germline V lookup: CDR1 MNHEY, CDR2 SVGAGI. DNA for the CDR3: TGTGCCAGCAGTTCCAGAACAGGGTTTATATATGGCTACACCTTC. It specifies CASSSRTGFIYGYTF.